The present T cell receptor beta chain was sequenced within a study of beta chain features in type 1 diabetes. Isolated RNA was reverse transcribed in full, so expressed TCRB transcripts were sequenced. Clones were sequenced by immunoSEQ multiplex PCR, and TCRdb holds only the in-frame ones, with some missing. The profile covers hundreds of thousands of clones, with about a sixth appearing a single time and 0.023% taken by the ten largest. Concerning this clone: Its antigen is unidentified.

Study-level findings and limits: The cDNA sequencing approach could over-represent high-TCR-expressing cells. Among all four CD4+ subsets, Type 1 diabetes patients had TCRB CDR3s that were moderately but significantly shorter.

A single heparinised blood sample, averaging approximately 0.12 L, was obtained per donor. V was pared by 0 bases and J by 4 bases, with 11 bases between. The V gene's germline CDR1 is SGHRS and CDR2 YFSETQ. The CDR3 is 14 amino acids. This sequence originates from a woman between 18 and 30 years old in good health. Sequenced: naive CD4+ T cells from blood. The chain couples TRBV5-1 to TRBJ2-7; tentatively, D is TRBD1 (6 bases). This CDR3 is CASSLGGGRYEQYF. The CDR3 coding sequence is TGCGCCAGCAGCTTGGGAGGGGGACGTTACGAGCAGTACTTC.